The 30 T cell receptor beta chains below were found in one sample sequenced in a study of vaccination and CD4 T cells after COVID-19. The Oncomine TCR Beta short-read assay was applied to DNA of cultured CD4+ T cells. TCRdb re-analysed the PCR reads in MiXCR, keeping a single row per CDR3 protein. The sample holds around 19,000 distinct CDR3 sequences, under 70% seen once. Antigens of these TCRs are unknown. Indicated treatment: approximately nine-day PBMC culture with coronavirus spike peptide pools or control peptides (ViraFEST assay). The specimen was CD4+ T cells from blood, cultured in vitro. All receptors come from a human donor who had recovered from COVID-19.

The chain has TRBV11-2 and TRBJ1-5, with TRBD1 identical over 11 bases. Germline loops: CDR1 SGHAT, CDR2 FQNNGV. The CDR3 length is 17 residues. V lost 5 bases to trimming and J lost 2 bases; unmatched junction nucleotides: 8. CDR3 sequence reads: CASSLGTGGRRNQPQHF. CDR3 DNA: TGTGCCAGCAGCCTGGGGACAGGGGGTCGTCGCAATCAGCCCCAGCATTTT.

In DNA, the CDR3 is TGTGCCAGCAGAATGCCAGGGGGGGGGTGGGATGAGCAGTTCTTC. Translating it yields CASRMPGGGWDEQFF. The chain is built from TRBV27 and TRBJ2-1, with D possibly called TRBD1 or TRBD2 (7 bases each). Trimming cost V 6 bases and J 8 bases, with 20 bases left between them. Germline CDR1 is MNHEY and CDR2 is SMNVEV (reference sequence). The CDR3 runs 15 residues.

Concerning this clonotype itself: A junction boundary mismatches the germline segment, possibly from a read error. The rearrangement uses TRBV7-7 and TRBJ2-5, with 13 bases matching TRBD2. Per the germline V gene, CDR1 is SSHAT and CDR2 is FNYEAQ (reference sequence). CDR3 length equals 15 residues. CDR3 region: CASSLGLAGVETQYF. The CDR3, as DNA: TGTGCTAGCAGCCTAGGACTAGCGGGAGTAGAGACCCAGTACTTC.

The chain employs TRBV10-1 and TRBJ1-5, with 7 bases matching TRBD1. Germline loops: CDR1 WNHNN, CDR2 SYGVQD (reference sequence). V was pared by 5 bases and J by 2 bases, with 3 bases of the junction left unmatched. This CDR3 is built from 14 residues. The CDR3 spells CASSRGGRNQPQHF. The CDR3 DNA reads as TGCGCCAGCAGTCGAGGGGGCCGCAATCAGCCCCAGCATTTT.

CDR3 in DNA: TGTGCCAGCAGCTTAGTCTCAGGGGCAGGAAGGGAGCAGTACTTC. It codes for CASSLVSGAGREQYF. The chain joins TRBV7-9 to TRBJ2-1, with D perhaps matching TRBD1 (6 bases). The DNA matches TRBJ2-7 better at its end, which makes the J call doubtful. The CDR3 consists of 15 residues. Germline CDR1 reads SEHNR; CDR2 reads FQNEAQ (reference sequence).

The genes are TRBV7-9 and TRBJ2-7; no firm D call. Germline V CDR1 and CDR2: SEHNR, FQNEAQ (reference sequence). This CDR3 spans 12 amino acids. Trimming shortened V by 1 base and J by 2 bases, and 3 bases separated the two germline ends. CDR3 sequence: CASSLETYEQYF. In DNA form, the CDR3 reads TGTGCCAGCAGCTTAGAAACCTACGAGCAGTACTTC.

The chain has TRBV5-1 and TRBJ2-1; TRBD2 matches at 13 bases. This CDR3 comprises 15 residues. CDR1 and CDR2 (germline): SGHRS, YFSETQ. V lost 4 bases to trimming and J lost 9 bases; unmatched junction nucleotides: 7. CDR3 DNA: TGCGCCAGCAGCAACGGACTAGCGGGGGAGCTTGAGCAGTTCTTC. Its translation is CASSNGLAGELEQFF. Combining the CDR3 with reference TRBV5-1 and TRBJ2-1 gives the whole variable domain KAGVTQTPRYLIKTRGQQVTLSCSPISGHRSVSWYQQTPGQGLQFLFEYFSETQRNKGNFPGRFSGRQFSNSRSEMNVSTLELGDSALYLCASSNGLAGELEQFFGPGTRLTVL.

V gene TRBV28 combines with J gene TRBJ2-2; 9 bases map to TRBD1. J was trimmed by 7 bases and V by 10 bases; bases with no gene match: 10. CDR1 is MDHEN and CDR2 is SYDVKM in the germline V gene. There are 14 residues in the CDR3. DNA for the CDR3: TGTGCCACCACGGGACAGGGAAGGGTCGGGGAGCTGTTTTTT. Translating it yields CATTGQGRVGELFF.

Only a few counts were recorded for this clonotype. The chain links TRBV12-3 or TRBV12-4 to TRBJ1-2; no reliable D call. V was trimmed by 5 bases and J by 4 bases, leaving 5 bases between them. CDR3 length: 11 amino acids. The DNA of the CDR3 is TGTGCCAGCAGTCTCACCTATGGCTACACCTTC. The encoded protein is CASSLTYGYTF.

As DNA, the CDR3 is TGTGCCAGCAGACTCCAGCTGGCCTCAGCAGAGACCCAGTACTTC. This sequence encodes CASRLQLASAETQYF. V usage is TRBV7-2 and J usage is TRBJ2-7; D remains ambiguous. The better agreement between TRBJ2-5 and the DNA end casts doubt on the J call. Germline-derived CDR1 and CDR2 are SGHTA and FQGNSA. This CDR3 region has 15 residues.

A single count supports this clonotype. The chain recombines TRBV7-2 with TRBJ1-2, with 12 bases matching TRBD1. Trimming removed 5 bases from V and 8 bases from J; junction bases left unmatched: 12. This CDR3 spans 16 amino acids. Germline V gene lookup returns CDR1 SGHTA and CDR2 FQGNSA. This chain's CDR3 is CASSPDPGQGAAGYTF. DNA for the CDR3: TGTGCCAGCAGCCCCGACCCGGGACAGGGGGCAGCAGGCTACACCTTC.

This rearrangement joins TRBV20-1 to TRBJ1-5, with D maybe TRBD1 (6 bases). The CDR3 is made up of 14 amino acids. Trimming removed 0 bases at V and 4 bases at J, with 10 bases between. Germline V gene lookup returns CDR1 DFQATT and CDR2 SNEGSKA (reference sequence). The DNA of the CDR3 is TGCAGTGCTAGAGAAACAGGGAGTAATCAGCCCCAGCATTTT. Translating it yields CSARETGSNQPQHF.

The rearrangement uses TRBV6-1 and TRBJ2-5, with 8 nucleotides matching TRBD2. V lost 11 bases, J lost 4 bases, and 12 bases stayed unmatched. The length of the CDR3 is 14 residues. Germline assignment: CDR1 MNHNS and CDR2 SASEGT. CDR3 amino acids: CASPSGLVGETQYF. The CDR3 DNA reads TGTGCCTCCCCTTCGGGACTAGTAGGAGAGACCCAGTACTTC.

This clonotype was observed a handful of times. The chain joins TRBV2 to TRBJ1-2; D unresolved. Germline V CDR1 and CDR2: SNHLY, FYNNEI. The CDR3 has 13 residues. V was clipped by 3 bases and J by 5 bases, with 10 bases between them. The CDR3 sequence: CASSDAAGYGYTF. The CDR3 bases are TGTGCCAGCAGTGATGCCGCGGGTTATGGCTACACCTTC. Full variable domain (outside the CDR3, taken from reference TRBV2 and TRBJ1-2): EPEVTQTPSHQVTQMGQEVILRCVPISNHLYFYWYRQILGQKVEFLVSFYNNEISEKSEIFDDQFSVERPDGSNFTLKIRSTKLEDSAMYFCASSDAAGYGYTFGSGTRLTVV.

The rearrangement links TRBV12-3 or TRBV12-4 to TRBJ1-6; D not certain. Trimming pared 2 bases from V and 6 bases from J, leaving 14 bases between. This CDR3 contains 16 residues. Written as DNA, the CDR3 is TGTGCCAGCAGTTTAAACTTCCCGGGCCTTAATTCACCCCTCCACTTT. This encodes CASSLNFPGLNSPLHF.

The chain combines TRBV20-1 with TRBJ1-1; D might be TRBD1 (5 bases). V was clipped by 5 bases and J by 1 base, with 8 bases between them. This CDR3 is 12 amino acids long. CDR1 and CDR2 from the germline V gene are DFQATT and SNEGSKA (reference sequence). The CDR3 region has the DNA TGCAGTGCTTTTACAGGGAACACTGAAGCTTTCTTT. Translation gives CSAFTGNTEAFF.

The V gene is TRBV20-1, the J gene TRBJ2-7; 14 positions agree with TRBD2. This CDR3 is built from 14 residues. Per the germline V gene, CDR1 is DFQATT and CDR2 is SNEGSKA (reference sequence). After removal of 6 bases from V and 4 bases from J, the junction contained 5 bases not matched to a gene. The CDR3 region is CSALTSGGAYEQYF. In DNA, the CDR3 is TGCAGTGCCTTGACTAGCGGGGGGGCATACGAGCAGTACTTC.

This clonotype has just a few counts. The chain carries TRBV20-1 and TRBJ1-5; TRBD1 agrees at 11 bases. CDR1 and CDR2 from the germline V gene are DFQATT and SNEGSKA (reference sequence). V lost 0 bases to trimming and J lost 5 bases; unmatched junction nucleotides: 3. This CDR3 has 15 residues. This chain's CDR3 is CSARDWTGGDQPQHF. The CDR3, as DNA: TGCAGTGCTAGAGATTGGACAGGGGGCGATCAGCCCCAGCATTTT.

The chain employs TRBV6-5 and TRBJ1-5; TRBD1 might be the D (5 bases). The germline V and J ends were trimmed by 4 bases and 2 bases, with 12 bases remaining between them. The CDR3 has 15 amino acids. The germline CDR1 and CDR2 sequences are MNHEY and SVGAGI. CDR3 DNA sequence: TGTGCCAGCAGTTCATCAGGGATCGGCAATCAGCCCCAGCATTTT. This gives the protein CASSSSGIGNQPQHF.

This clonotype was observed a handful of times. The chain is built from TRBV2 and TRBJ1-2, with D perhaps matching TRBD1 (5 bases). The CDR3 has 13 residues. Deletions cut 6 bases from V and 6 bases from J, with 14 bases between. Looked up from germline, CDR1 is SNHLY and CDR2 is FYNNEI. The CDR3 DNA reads TGTGCCAGCAGCTTACAGGCTACTAATGGCTACACCTTC. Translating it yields CASSLQATNGYTF.

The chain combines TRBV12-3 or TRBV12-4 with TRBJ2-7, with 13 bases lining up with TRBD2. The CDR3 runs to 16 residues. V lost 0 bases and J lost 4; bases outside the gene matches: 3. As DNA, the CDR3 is TGTGCCAGCAGTTTAGCAGGACTAGCGGGGGCATACGAGCAGTACTTC. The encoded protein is CASSLAGLAGAYEQYF.

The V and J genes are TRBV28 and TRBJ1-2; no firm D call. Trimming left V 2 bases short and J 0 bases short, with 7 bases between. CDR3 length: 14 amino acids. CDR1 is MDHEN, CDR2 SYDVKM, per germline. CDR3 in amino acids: CASSLQSSNYGYTF. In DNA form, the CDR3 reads TGTGCCAGCAGTTTACAGAGTTCTAACTATGGCTACACCTTC.

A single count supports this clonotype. The CDR3 coding sequence is TGTGCCAGCAGCTTAGGCGGGCTTAATGAAAAACTGTTTTTT. This gives the protein CASSLGGLNEKLFF. The rearrangement joins TRBV7-6 to TRBJ1-4; no firm D call. Trimming pared 1 base from V and 4 bases from J, leaving 7 bases between. In germline, CDR1 is SGHVS, CDR2 FNYEAQ. CDR3 length: 14 amino acids.

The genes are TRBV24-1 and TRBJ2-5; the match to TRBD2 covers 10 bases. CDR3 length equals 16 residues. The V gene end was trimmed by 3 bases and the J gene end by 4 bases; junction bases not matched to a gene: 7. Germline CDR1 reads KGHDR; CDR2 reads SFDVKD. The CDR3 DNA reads TGTGCCACCAGTGATAGCGGGAGGGCCCTCGGAGAGACCCAGTACTTC. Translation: CATSDSGRALGETQYF.

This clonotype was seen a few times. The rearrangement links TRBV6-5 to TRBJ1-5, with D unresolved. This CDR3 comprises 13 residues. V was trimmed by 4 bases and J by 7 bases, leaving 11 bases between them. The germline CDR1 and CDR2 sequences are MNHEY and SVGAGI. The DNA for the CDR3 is TGTGCCAGCAGTTTCGGTCCAAGCCAGCCCCAGCATTTT. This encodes CASSFGPSQPQHF.

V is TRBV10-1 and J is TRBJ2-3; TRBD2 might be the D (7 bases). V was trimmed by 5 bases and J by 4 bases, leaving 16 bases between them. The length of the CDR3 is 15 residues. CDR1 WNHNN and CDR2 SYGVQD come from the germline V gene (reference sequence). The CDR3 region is CASSLGGAEADTQYF. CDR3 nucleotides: TGCGCCAGCAGTCTGGGGGGGGCAGAAGCAGATACGCAGTATTTT.

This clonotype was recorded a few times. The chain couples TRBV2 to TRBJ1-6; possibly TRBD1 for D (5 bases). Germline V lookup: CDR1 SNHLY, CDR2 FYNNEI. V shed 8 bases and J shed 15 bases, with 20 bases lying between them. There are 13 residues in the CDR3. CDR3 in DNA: TGTGCCAGCTCCGCGGCGCCCAGGGTTGTCCTCCACTTT. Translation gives CASSAAPRVVLHF.

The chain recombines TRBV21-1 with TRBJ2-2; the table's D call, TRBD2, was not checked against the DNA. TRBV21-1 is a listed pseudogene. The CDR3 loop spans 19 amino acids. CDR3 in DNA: TGTGCCAGCAGCAAAAATCGGGGACTAGCGGGAGCCGACACCGGGGAGCTGTTTTTT. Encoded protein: CASSKNRGLAGADTGELFF.

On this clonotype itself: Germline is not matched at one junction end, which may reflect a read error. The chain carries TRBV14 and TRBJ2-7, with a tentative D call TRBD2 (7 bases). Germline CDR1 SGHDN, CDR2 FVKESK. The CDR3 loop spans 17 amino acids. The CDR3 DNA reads TGTGCCAGCAGCGAAGAGAAAGGGGGGGAGGTTAACTACGAGCAGTACTTC. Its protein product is CASSEEKGGEVNYEQYF.

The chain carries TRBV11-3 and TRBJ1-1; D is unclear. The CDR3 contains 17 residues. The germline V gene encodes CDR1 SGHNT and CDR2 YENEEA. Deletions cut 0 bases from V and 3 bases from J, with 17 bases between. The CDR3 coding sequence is TGTGCCAGCAGCTTAGAATCAGGACTTAGTAGGGACACTGAAGCTTTCTTT. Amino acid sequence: CASSLESGLSRDTEAFF.